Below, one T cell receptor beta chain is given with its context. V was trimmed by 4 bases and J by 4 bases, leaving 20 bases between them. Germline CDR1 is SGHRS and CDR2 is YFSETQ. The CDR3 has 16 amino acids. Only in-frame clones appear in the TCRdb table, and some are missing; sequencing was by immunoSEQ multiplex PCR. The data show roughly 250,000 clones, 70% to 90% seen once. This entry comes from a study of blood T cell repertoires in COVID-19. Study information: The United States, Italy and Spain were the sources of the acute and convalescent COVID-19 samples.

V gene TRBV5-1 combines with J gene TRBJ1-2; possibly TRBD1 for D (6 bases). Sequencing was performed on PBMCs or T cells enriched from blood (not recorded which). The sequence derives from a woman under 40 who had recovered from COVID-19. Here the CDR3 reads CASSPVSGDTVYGYTF. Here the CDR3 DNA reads TGCGCCAGCAGCCCCGTTAGTGGGGACACTGTCTATGGCTACACCTTC.